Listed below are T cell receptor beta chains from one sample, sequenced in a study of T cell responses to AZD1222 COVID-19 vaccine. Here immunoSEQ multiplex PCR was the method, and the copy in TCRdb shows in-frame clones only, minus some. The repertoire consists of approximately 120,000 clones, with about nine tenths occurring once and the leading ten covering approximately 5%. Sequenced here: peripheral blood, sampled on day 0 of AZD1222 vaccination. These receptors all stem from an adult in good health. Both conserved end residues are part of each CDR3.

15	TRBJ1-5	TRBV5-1	CASSPGDGGNQPQHF
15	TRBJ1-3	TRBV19	CATRQGTISGNTIYF
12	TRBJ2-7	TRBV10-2	CAATGQNYEQYF
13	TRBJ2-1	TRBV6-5	CASTSTGGNEQFF
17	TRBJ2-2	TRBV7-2	CASRILVGTGVSGELFF
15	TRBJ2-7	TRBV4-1	CASSRGTAGLYEQYF
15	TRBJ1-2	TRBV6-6	CASVQGLSTNYGYTF
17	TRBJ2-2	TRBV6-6	CASSRLGQGVRAGELFF
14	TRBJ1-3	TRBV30	CAWSGRRSGYTIYF
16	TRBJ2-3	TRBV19	CASSIQSGPTTDTQYF
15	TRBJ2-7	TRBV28	CASKLSGLAGVEQYF
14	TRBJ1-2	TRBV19	CASSSAGGSYGYTF
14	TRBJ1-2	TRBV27	CASSLSSFSYGYTF
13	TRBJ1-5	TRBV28	CASSSLGNQPQHF
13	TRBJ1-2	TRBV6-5	CASRGQGAPGYTF
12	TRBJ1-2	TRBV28	CASSLRSYGYTF
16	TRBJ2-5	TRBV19	CASSRTGTGIRETQYF
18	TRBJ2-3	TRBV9	CASSVAGRSGSNTDTQYF
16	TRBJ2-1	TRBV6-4	CASSVSSGGPHREQFF
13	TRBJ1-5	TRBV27	CASSQQGNQPQHF
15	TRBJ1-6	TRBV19	CASSLRVSYNSPLHF
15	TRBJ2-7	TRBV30	CAWSPGTDSTYEQYF
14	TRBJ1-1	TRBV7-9	CASSFTGVRTEAFF
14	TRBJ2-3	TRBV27	CASSSSGGLKTQYF
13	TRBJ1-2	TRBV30	CAWSVRGGYGYTF
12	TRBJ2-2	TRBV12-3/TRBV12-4	CASSKLRGELFF
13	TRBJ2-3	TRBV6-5	CASQGGREDTQYF
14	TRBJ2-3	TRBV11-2	CASSLGRYTDTQYF
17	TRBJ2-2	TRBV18	CASSQEAINSNTGELFF
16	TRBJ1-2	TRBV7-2	CASSLVGAPGSYGYTF
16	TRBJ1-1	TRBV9	CASSVPPDRITTEAFF
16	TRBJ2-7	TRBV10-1	CASSDPGLADDYEQYF
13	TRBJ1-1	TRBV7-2	CASSSAVLSGAFF